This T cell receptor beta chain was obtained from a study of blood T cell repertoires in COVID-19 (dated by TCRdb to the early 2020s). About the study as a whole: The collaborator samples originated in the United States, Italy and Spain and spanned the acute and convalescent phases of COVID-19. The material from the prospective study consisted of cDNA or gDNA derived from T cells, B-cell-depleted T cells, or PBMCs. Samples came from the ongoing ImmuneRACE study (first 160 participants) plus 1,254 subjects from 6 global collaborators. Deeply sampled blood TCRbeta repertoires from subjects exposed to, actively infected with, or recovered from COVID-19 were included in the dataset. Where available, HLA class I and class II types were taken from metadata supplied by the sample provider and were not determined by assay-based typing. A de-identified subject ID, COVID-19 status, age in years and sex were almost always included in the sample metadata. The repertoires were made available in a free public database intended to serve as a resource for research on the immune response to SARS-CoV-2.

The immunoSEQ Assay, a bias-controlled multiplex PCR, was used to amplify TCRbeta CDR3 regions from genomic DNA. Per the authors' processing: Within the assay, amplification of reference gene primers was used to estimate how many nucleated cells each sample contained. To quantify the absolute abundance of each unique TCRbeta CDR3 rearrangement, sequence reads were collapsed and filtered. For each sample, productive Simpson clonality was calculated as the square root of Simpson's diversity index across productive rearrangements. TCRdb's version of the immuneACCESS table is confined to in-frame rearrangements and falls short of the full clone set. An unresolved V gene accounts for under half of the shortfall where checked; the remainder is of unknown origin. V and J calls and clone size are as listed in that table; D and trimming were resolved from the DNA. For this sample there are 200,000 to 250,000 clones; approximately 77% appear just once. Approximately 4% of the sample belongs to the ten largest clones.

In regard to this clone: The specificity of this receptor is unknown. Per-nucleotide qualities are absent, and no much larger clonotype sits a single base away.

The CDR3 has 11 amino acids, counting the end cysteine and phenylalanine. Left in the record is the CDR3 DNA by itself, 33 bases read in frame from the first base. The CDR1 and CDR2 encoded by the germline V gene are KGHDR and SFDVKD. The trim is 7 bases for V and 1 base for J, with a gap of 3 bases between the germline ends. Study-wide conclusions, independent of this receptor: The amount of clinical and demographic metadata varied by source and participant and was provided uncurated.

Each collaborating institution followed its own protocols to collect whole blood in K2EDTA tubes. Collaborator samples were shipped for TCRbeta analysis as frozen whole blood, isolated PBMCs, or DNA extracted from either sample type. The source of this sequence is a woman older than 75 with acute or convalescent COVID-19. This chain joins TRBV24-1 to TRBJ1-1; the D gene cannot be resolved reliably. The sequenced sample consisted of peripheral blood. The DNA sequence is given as TGTGCCACCAGCAAGAACACTGAAGCTTTCTTT. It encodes CATSKNTEAFF.